This TCR beta chain was recorded in a study of graft-versus-host responses after intestinal transplantation. The wider study: Recipients got multivisceral, liver-intestinal, or isolated intestinal transplants. Tacrolimus and steroids were given for around 3 years to all recipients after anti-thymocyte globulin induction.

As regards this clone: Its antigen is not identified.

Sequenced by immunoSEQ multiplex PCR; TCRdb stores in-frame clones only, minus some. Among about 90,000 clones, around 84% were seen once, and the ten largest hold 0.65% to 0.85%. V lost 4 bases to trimming and J lost 4 bases, with 22 bases between them. The V gene's germline CDR1 is SNHLY and CDR2 FYNNEI. The CDR3 totals 17 residues. Regarding the study as a whole: Elevated graft-versus-host to host-versus-graft clonal ratios in allografts were recorded for patients with graft-donor T cell macrochimerism. Among recipient marrow samples, GvH clones were found; some appeared first in ileum or blood.

The sample was unstimulated CD4+ T cells sorted from spleen or lymph node cells, taken before intestinal transplant. J is TRBJ1-1 and V is TRBV2, with D tentatively TRBD1 (6 bases). The clonotype was recovered from a human donor who received an intestinal transplant. CDR3 residues: CASSAASNRVGSTEAFF. In DNA form, the CDR3 reads TGTGCCAGCAGTGCCGCGTCTAACAGGGTAGGGTCCACTGAAGCTTTCTTT.